This TCR beta chain was profiled in a study of blood T cell repertoires in COVID-19. Whole-study context: In each case, the material was cDNA or gDNA derived from T cells, B-cell-depleted T cells, or PBMCs.

Deletions cut 1 base from V and 0 bases from J, with 10 bases between. There are 15 residues in the CDR3. From germline, CDR1 is MGHRA and CDR2 YSYEKL. Allocation to cohorts depended on clinical history reported by the participants. Sequenced by immunoSEQ multiplex PCR; TCRdb stores in-frame clones only, minus some. The table shows approximately 220,000 clones, with roughly 90% occurring only once. The clonotype was recovered from a woman in her twenties or thirties with acute COVID-19. V and J are TRBV4-1 and TRBJ2-7; TRBD2 might be the D (5 bases). Sequencing used PBMCs or T cells enriched from blood (not recorded which). The CDR3 sequence: CASSQVGLPSYEQYF. The CDR3 region has the DNA TGCGCCAGCAGCCAAGTTGGACTCCCCTCCTACGAGCAGTACTTC.